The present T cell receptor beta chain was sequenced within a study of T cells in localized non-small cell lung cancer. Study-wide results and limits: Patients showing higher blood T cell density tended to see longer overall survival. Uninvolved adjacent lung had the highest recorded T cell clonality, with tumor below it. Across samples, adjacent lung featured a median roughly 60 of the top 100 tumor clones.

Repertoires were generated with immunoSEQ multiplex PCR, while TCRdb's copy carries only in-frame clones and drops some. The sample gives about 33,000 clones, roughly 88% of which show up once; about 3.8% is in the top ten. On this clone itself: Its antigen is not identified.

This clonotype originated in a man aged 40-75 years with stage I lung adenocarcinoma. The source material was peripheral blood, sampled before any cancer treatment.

CDR3 in amino acids: CASSLGQGRNEQFF. In DNA form, the CDR3 reads TGTGCCAGCAGTCTCGGACAGGGAAGGAATGAGCAGTTCTTC. The rearrangement uses TRBV27 and TRBJ2-1; TRBD1 aligns across 8 bases. Trimming took 5 bases from V and 7 from J; bases not matched to a gene: 7. Germline lookup yields CDR1 MNHEY and CDR2 SMNVEV (reference sequence). The CDR3 contains 14 residues.